A single T cell receptor (beta chain) is shown here with its context. The V gene's germline CDR1 is MDHEN and CDR2 SYDVKM. The CDR3 sequence is 16 residues long. With 5 bases removed from V and 5 bases from J, the gap between germline ends came to 18 bases. This specimen comes from a study of blood T cell repertoires in COVID-19. Some clones are missing from TCRdb's copy, which holds only in-frame ones; the method was immunoSEQ multiplex PCR. Of some 270,000 clones listed, 75% to 90% are singletons. The material sequenced was PBMCs or T cells enriched from blood (not recorded which). This chain connects TRBV28 to TRBJ1-4, with D maybe TRBD1 (6 bases). The clonotype was recovered from a woman aged 25 to 39 who had recovered from COVID-19. CDR3 coding DNA: TGTGCCAGCAGTGGGGACATTGCGAGGAACAATGAAAAACTGTTTTTT. It translates to CASSGDIARNNEKLFF.